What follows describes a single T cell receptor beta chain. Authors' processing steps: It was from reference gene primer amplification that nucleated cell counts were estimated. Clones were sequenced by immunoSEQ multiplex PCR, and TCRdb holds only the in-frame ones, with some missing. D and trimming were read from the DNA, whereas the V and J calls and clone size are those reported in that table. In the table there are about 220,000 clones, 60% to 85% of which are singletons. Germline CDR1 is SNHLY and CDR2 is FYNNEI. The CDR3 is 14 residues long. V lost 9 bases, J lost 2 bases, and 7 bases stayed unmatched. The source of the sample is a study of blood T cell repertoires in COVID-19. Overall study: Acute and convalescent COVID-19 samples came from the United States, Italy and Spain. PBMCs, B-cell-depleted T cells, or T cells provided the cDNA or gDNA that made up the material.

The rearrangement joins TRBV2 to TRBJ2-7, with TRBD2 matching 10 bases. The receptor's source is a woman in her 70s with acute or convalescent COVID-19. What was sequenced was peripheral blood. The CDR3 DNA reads TGTGCCAGTGCCCTAGCGGGGGTCCCCTACGAGCAGTACTTC. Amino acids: CASALAGVPYEQYF.